These 7 T cell receptor beta chains share one sample of origin, sequenced in a study of PD-1 blockade in classical Hodgkin lymphoma. The data were produced by immunoSEQ multiplex PCR, yet TCRdb's version contains in-frame clones alone and is incomplete. This table has 6,500 to 9,500 clones, roughly 82% appearing once. Sample time point: cycle 4 day 1 (C4D1), after 6 weeks of nivolumab. Each patient relapsed following autologous stem cell transplantation, and prior brentuximab vedotin exposure differed. This sample comprised peripheral blood mononuclear cells (PBMCs), obtained before the fourth cycle of nivolumab. The receptors originated from a human donor with classical Hodgkin lymphoma.

The CDR3 nucleotides are TGCGCCAGCAGTCAAGGGACAGGGAAGGGGCTTAGTGAAAAACTGTTTTTT. Protein sequence: CASSQGTGKGLSEKLFF. V and J are TRBV23-1 and TRBJ1-4, with TRBD1 matching over 9 bases. TRBV23-1 counts as an open reading frame of uncertain function. The J segment lost 7 bases and the V segment lost 2 bases, leaving 11 bases of the junction unmatched. This CDR3 spans 17 amino acids.

The rearrangement links TRBV7-2 to TRBJ2-7, with TRBD1 matching 9 bases. Germline V lookup: CDR1 SGHTA, CDR2 FQGNSA. This CDR3 has 15 residues. V lost 1 base, J lost 3 bases, and 4 bases stayed unmatched. The CDR3 DNA sequence: TGTGCCAGCAGCTTAGACGGGGACAGGGTCTACGAGCAGTACTTC. Translation: CASSLDGDRVYEQYF.

The CDR3 here is CASRERGGNSPLHF. Written as DNA, the CDR3 is TGCGCCAGCAGGGAGAGGGGGGGTAATTCACCCCTCCACTTT. The V call is TRBV5-1, the J call TRBJ1-6, with D perhaps TRBD1 (6 bases). The CDR3 is 14 residues long. Trimming shortened V by 5 bases and J by 6 bases, and 12 bases separated the two germline ends. Germline V gene lookup returns CDR1 SGHRS and CDR2 YFSETQ.

This CDR3 is CASSLSLGWETQYF. DNA of the CDR3: TGTGCCAGCAGCTTGTCGCTGGGTTGGGAGACCCAGTACTTC. The genes are TRBV5-4 and TRBJ2-5; D ambiguous. Germline V gives CDR1 SGHNT, CDR2 YYREEE (reference sequence). The CDR3 totals 14 residues. Trimming removed 1 base from V and 5 bases from J, with 12 bases in between.

This clone was observed a single time. This chain uses TRBV19 with TRBJ1-1; the match to TRBD1 covers 7 bases. Looked up from germline, CDR1 is LNHDA and CDR2 is SQIVND (reference sequence). CDR3 length equals 16 residues. J lost 3 bases, V lost 4 bases, and 11 bases had no gene match. DNA for the CDR3: TGTGCCAGTAGTAGCGAAACCGGGACAGTAGACACTGAAGCTTTCTTT. Protein product: CASSSETGTVDTEAFF.

This chain links TRBV6-7 with TRBJ2-2, with TRBD1 as a possible D gene (6 bases). TRBV6-7 has ORF status, its function being uncertain. V was trimmed by 2 bases and J by 7 bases, leaving 20 bases between them. CDR3 length equals 17 residues. CDR3 sequence: CASSYQLPGEKGGELFF. CDR3 DNA sequence: TGTGCCAGCAGTTACCAACTTCCAGGGGAAAAGGGCGGGGAGCTGTTTTTT.

The chain joins TRBV6-6 to TRBJ2-5; 8 bases are a match to TRBD1. The germline V gene has CDR1 MNHNY and CDR2 SVGAGI (reference sequence). This CDR3 has 16 residues. V shed 4 bases and J 6 bases; nucleotides not matched to a gene: 13. As DNA, the CDR3 is TGTGCCAGCAGTTCAGCCCTACCGGGGACAGGCAAGACCCAGTACTTC. Translating gives CASSSALPGTGKTQYF.